This T cell receptor (beta chain) appears in the sequencing data of a study of T cell repertoires in cytomegalovirus infection. At the level of the study: Indicated by public TCR beta signatures were CMV infection and matching HLA type.

TCRdb passed the reads through MiXCR, listing each CDR3 protein once. The profile shows fewer than 550,000 distinct CDR3 sequences, about 30% of them singletons. Study-level results: The ex vivo response showed dominance by HLA-C-restricted CMV-specific TCR beta clonotypes. Summed frequency of shared TCR beta families picked out CMV carriers who also had the relevant HLA.

In regard to this clonotype: The antigen is undetermined.

Trimming at V came to 2 bases and at J to 2 bases, leaving 4 bases not matched to a gene. This CDR3 has 15 residues. Germline-derived CDR1 and CDR2 are MGHDK and SYGVNS. Sequencing was performed on PBMCs. The genes are TRBV25-1 and TRBJ2-3; 7 bases map to TRBD2. This receptor was taken from a human donor in good health (CMV status not recorded). Some clones in this sample may be carry-over from other donors' samples. The CDR3 nucleotides are TGTGCCAGCAGTGAACTAGCGGAATACACAGATACGCAGTATTTT. Translation: CASSELAEYTDTQYF.